This T cell receptor (beta chain) appears in the sequencing data of a study of blood T cell repertoires in COVID-19. This clone was found a few times. Germline loops: CDR1 DFQATT, CDR2 SNEGSKA (reference sequence). The CDR3 sequence is 11 residues long. V was shortened by 6 bases and J by 5 bases, with 11 bases between the two germline ends. Authors' analysis steps: Estimates of nucleated cell counts were drawn from the amplification of reference gene primers. Sequenced by immunoSEQ multiplex PCR; TCRdb stores in-frame clones only, minus some. That table gives V, J and clone size, and the DNA gave D and trimming. The sample carries 200,000 to 300,000 clones, 75% to 90% recorded once.

The gene calls are TRBV20-1 and TRBJ2-7, with D perhaps TRBD2 (5 bases). This receptor was obtained from a woman aged 60-70 years with active or convalescent COVID-19. The sample consisted of peripheral blood. The CDR3 is CSARVADEQYF. The CDR3 DNA follows: TGCAGTGCGCGGGTCGCCGACGAGCAGTACTTC.